Listed below are T cell receptor beta chains from one sample, sequenced in a study of blood T cell repertoires in COVID-19. The repertoire was sequenced with immunoSEQ multiplex PCR; TCRdb's copy has only in-frame clones and lacks some. The sample has tens of thousands of clones, 75% to 90% seen once. What was sequenced was peripheral blood. These receptors all stem from a man aged 55 to 70 with acute or convalescent COVID-19. The CDR3 runs from the conserved cysteine through the conserved F or W. The D gene is left open where the match is weak. The listing skips clone size in some rows; elsewhere it reads once, few, many or a size class.

>.|TRBV11-2|TRBJ2-7|TRBD1
TGTGCCAGCAGCTCGGGACAGGGGCCATGGGGCGAGCAGTACTTC
CASSSGQGPWGEQYF
>.|TRBV6-5|TRBJ1-1|.
TGTGCCAGCAGCGAGCCGAACACTGAAGCTTTCTTT
CASSEPNTEAFF
>.|TRBV11-3|TRBJ1-6|.
TGTGCCAGCAGCTCGAGTCCACTTTCACCCCTCCACTTT
CASSSSPLSPLHF
>.|TRBV5-6|TRBJ1-5|.
TGTGCCGGCAAACAAAGACTAAGAACCCTTAGCAATCAGCCCCAGCATTTT
CAGKQRLRTLSNQPQHF
>.|TRBV5-5|TRBJ1-1|TRBD1
TGTGCCAGCAGCACGGGACAGTGGAACACTGAAGCTTTCTTT
CASSTGQWNTEAFF
>.|TRBV7-2|TRBJ2-2|.
TGTGCCAGCAGCAAGGACTTGAACACCGGGGAGCTGTTTTTT
CASSKDLNTGELFF
>.|TRBV27|TRBJ1-2|.
TGTGCCAGCAGTTTATGGGGGGAAAGGTGGGGCTACACCTTC
CASSLWGERWGYTF
>.|TRBV15|TRBJ1-1|.
TGTGCCACCAGCAGAGAGGCTGTGCGGGTACTGAACACTGAAGCTTTCTTT
CATSREAVRVLNTEAFF
>.|TRBV19|TRBJ1-2|.
TGTGCCAGTAGTATAGATGTGAGGGAGAAGACCTTC
CASSIDVREKTF
>.|TRBV7-2|TRBJ1-6|TRBD1
TGTGCCAGCAGCTTAAAAGGGGGCTCACCCCTCCACTTT
CASSLKGGSPLHF
>.|TRBV3-1/TRBV3-2|TRBJ1-2|.
TGTGCCAGCAGACCAACCCCCCAGGCGGGAAACTATGGCTACACCTTC
CASRPTPQAGNYGYTF
>.|TRBV12-5|TRBJ1-6|TRBD1
TGTGCTAGTGGCAGCGGGACAGGGAATACTTCACCCCTCCACTTT
CASGSGTGNTSPLHF
>.|TRBV24-1|TRBJ2-1|.
TGTGCCACCAGTGATTTCCGGGAGCAGTTCTTC
CATSDFREQFF
>.|TRBV5-4|TRBJ1-1|.
TGTGCCAGCAGTAACAAGCGGGTGGAAGGGACTGAAGCTTTCTTT
CASSNKRVEGTEAFF
>.|TRBV5-5|TRBJ1-5|.
TGTGCCAGCAGCACGTTCGACGGGTGGAATCAGCCCCAGCATTTT
CASSTFDGWNQPQHF
>.|TRBV6-5|TRBJ1-5|.
TGTGCCAGCAGGAAACAGGGTCCGAATCAGCCCCAGCATTTT
CASRKQGPNQPQHF
>.|TRBV6-5|TRBJ2-1|TRBD2
TGTGCCAGCAGTTCTCGACTAGCGGGGGTTGAGCAGTTCTTC
CASSSRLAGVEQFF
>.|TRBV5-6|TRBJ1-6|.
TGTGCCAGCACTTACTCCCCAGGGTCCTATAATTCACCCCTCCACTTT
CASTYSPGSYNSPLHF
>.|TRBV6-1|TRBJ2-7|.
TGTGCCAGCAGTGAATATCCAGGGTCCTACGAGCAGTACTTC
CASSEYPGSYEQYF
>once|TRBV9|TRBJ2-3|.
TGTGCCAGCAGCGTAGCAGGGGAGAGGACAGATACGCAGTATTTT
CASSVAGERTDTQYF
>once|TRBV19|TRBJ1-1|.
TGTGCCAGTAGTGTTATGAGGAACACTGAAGCTTTCTTT
CASSVMRNTEAFF
>.|TRBV7-2|TRBJ1-5|.
TGTGCCAGCAGCTTAGTCGATGGGAGGTCCACTCATCAGCCCCAGCATTTT
CASSLVDGRSTHQPQHF
>.|TRBV11-2|TRBJ2-5|TRBD2
TGTGCCAGCAGCCCAGTGGGGGGGAGGGAGACCCAGTACTTC
CASSPVGGRETQYF
>.|TRBV12-1|TRBJ1-2|.
TGTGCCAGAAAAACCCGGGAGGGCTACACCTTC
CARKTREGYTF